Listed below are T cell receptor beta chains from one sample, sequenced in a study of blood T cell repertoires in COVID-19. TCRdb's table, derived via immunoSEQ multiplex PCR, lists solely in-frame clones and lacks some. This sample carries about 180,000 clones, around 88% of them seen once, and the ten largest clones take about 4%. Source material: peripheral blood. Receptors originate from a woman under 40 with acute or convalescent COVID-19. CDR3s include the opening cysteine and the closing phenylalanine or tryptophan.

j_gene: TRBJ2-5
v_gene: TRBV10-2
CDR3aa: CASSERDRGQETQYF

j_gene: TRBJ1-3
v_gene: TRBV3-1/TRBV3-2
CDR3aa: CASASHSSGNTIYF

j_gene: TRBJ1-5
v_gene: TRBV6-4
CDR3aa: CASTGASNQPQHF

j_gene: TRBJ1-6
v_gene: TRBV3-1/TRBV3-2
CDR3aa: CASSQDGPPLHF

j_gene: TRBJ2-1
v_gene: TRBV30
CDR3aa: CAWSVLAAYNEQFF

j_gene: TRBJ2-1
v_gene: TRBV9
CDR3aa: CASSVVWEGTEQFF

j_gene: TRBJ2-1
v_gene: TRBV18
CDR3aa: CASSQTRRTAIVF

j_gene: TRBJ2-5
v_gene: TRBV5-1
CDR3aa: CASSLAGTTQETQYF

j_gene: TRBJ1-1
v_gene: TRBV19
CDR3aa: CASSLTGGFVAFF

j_gene: TRBJ2-5
v_gene: TRBV23-1
CDR3aa: CASSHTSSGRTETQYF

j_gene: TRBJ1-1
v_gene: TRBV5-1
CDR3aa: CASSLPPVGAAGTEAFF

j_gene: TRBJ2-3
v_gene: TRBV7-9
CDR3aa: CASSFYSSADTQYF

j_gene: TRBJ1-2
v_gene: TRBV2
CDR3aa: CASREQTGGRGYTF

j_gene: TRBJ2-5
v_gene: TRBV15
CDR3aa: CATSTDRGETQYF

j_gene: TRBJ1-1
v_gene: TRBV28
CDR3aa: CASSSSGTGNTEAFF

j_gene: TRBJ1-6
v_gene: TRBV5-1
CDR3aa: CASSFQGDNSPLHF

j_gene: TRBJ2-3
v_gene: TRBV6-6
CDR3aa: CASSYYRGSTDTQYF

j_gene: TRBJ2-2
v_gene: TRBV7-9
CDR3aa: CASSLGGFTGELFF

j_gene: TRBJ2-7
v_gene: TRBV28
CDR3aa: CASAPPGTRSYEQYF

j_gene: TRBJ2-5
v_gene: TRBV11-3
CDR3aa: CASSYRGLETQYF

j_gene: TRBJ1-2
v_gene: TRBV28
CDR3aa: CASNSDYGYTF

j_gene: TRBJ2-7
v_gene: TRBV29-1
CDR3aa: CSVGGDGTQIRTYEQYF

j_gene: TRBJ1-6
v_gene: TRBV6-5
CDR3aa: CASGQVGSPLHF

j_gene: TRBJ2-6
v_gene: TRBV28
CDR3aa: CASGSGYLGANVLTF

j_gene: TRBJ2-1
v_gene: TRBV2
CDR3aa: CASGRGEQFF

j_gene: TRBJ2-7
v_gene: TRBV7-8
CDR3aa: CASWGLAVYEQYF

j_gene: TRBJ2-1
v_gene: TRBV4-2
CDR3aa: CASSSDSSYNEQFF

j_gene: TRBJ2-1
v_gene: TRBV7-9
CDR3aa: CASSPPDGREGYREQFF

j_gene: TRBJ2-7
v_gene: TRBV3-1/TRBV3-2
CDR3aa: CASSRTSNEQYF

j_gene: TRBJ1-2
v_gene: TRBV5-1
CDR3aa: CASSLGTAPEGYTF

j_gene: TRBJ1-2
v_gene: TRBV6-5
CDR3aa: CATLTTGGARGYTF

j_gene: TRBJ1-5
v_gene: TRBV19
CDR3aa: CASSIGQVGNQPQHF

j_gene: TRBJ2-3
v_gene: TRBV6-5
CDR3aa: CASSYSRDTQYF

j_gene: TRBJ1-2
v_gene: TRBV3-1/TRBV3-2
CDR3aa: CASSQVRGSTSGYTF

j_gene: TRBJ1-2
v_gene: TRBV5-1
CDR3aa: CASSLEDRTYGYTF

j_gene: TRBJ2-5
v_gene: TRBV7-2
CDR3aa: CASSYLGIGGETQYF

j_gene: TRBJ1-1
v_gene: TRBV2
CDR3aa: CASIVGRAVEAFF

j_gene: TRBJ2-1
v_gene: TRBV10-1
CDR3aa: CASSSGLTGFYNEQFF

j_gene: TRBJ1-1
v_gene: TRBV28
CDR3aa: CASKREGGMNTEAFF

j_gene: TRBJ1-5
v_gene: TRBV27
CDR3aa: CASSLEGGYNQPQHF

j_gene: TRBJ2-5
v_gene: TRBV5-8
CDR3aa: CASSLSGQETQYF

j_gene: TRBJ2-6
v_gene: TRBV2
CDR3aa: CASSPVGANVLTF

j_gene: TRBJ1-4
v_gene: TRBV2
CDR3aa: CASRKDREGKLFF

j_gene: TRBJ2-1
v_gene: TRBV9
CDR3aa: CASSVSGNVQSDEQFF

j_gene: TRBJ1-5
v_gene: TRBV7-9
CDR3aa: CASSLVNQPQHF

j_gene: TRBJ2-2
v_gene: TRBV7-2
CDR3aa: CASSAAHGELFF

j_gene: TRBJ2-7
v_gene: TRBV5-1
CDR3aa: CASSPGQGNSEQYF

j_gene: TRBJ2-1
v_gene: TRBV5-1
CDR3aa: CASSLDSLEQFF

j_gene: TRBJ1-3
v_gene: TRBV9
CDR3aa: CASSVDYRDPGNTIYF